This T cell receptor beta chain was profiled in a study of radiation and T cells in renal cell carcinoma. Study information: Nephrectomy followed 15 Gy stereotactic body radiation by 4 weeks.

Profiled with immunoSEQ multiplex PCR; TCRdb holds only in-frame clones, not every one. Of 120,000 or so clones listed, about 81% are singletons. Study findings and constraints: Without pretreatment biopsies, baseline tumor clonotype presence was undetermined. In blood, top tumor clones expanded by 2 weeks, shrinking by 4.

The sample's time point: blood 2 weeks post-SBRT. Documented treatment: 15 Gy SBRT to primary tumor, nephrectomy 4 weeks later. The tumor was a clear cell renal cell carcinoma. With regard to this clone: The antigen remains undetermined.

This clonotype was sampled from a man aged 45 to 65 with renal cell carcinoma. The sequenced sample was blood, obtained from a patient whose treatment included radiotherapy and nephrectomy.

The chain's CDR3 is CASSVVPSYGYTF. DNA of the CDR3: TGTGCCAGCAGCGTAGTACCGTCCTATGGCTACACCTTC. J is TRBJ1-2 and V is TRBV9; unclear D gene. The CDR3 consists of 13 residues. Germline-derived CDR1 and CDR2 are SGDLS and YYNGEE. V was clipped by 0 bases and J by 4 bases, with 7 bases between them.